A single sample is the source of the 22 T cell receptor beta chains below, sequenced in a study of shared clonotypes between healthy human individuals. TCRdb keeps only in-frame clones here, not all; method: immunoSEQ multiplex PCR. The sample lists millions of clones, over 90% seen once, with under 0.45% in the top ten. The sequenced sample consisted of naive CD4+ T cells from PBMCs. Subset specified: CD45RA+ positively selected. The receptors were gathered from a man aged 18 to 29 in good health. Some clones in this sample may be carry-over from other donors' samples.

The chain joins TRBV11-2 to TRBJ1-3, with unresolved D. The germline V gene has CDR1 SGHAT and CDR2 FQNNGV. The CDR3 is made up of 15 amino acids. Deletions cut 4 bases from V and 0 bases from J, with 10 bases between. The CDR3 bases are TGTGCCAGCAGCTCGGACGGGAACTCTGGAAACACCATATATTTT. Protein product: CASSSDGNSGNTIYF.

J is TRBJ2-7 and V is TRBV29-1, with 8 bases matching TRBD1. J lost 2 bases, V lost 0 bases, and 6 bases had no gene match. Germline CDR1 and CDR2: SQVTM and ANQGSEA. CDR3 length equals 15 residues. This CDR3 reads CSVEDRGPLPYEQYF. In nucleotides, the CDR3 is TGCAGCGTTGAAGACAGGGGGCCGCTTCCCTACGAGCAGTACTTC.

The DNA for the CDR3 is TGTGCCAGCAGCTTAGGGCGAAGGGGTGTAGATGGCTACACCTTC. Its protein product is CASSLGRRGVDGYTF. V gene TRBV7-2 combines with J gene TRBJ1-2; D perhaps matches TRBD1 (5 bases). This CDR3 is built from 15 residues. Germline-derived CDR1 and CDR2 are SGHTA and FQGNSA. Deletions cut 1 base from V and 6 bases from J, with 15 bases between.

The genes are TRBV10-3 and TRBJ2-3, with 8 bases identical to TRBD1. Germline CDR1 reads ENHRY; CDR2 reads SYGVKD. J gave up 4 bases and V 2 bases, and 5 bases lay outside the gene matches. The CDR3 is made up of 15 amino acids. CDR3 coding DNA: TGTGCCATCAGTGAGACAGGGGGTAGGGCAGATACGCAGTATTTT. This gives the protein CAISETGGRADTQYF.

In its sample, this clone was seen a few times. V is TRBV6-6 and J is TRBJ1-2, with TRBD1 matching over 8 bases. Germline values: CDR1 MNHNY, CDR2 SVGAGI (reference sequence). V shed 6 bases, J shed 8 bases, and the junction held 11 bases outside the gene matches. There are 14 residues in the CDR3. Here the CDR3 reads CASSTTGATIGYTF. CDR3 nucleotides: TGTGCCAGCAGCACGACAGGGGCGACGATAGGCTACACCTTC.

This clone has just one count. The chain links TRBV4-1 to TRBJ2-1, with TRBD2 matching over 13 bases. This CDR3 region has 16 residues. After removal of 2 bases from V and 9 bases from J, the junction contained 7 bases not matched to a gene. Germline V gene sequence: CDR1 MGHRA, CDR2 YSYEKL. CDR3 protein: CASSQWTSGSSFEQFF. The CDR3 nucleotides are TGCGCCAGCAGCCAATGGACTAGCGGGAGTAGTTTTGAGCAGTTCTTC.

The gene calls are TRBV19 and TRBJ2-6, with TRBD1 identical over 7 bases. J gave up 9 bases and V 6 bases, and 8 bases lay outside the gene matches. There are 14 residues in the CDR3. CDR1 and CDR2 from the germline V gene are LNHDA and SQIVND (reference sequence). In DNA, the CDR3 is TGTGCCAGTAGACCCGCAGGGGGAGTCAACGTCCTGACTTTC. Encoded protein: CASRPAGGVNVLTF.

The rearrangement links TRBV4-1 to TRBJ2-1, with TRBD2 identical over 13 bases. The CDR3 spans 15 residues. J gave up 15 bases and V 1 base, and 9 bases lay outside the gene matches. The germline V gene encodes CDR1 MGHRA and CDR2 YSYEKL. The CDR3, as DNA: TGCGCCAGCAGCCAAGTCCCGACTAGCGGGAGGCCAGGGTTCTTC. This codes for CASSQVPTSGRPGFF.

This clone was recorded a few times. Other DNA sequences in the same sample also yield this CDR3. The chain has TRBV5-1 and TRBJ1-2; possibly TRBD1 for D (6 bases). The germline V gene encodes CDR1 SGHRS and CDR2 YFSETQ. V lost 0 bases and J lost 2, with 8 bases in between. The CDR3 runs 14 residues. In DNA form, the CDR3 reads TGCGCCAGCAGCTTGGATGGGGGCAACTATGGCTACACCTTC. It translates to CASSLDGGNYGYTF.

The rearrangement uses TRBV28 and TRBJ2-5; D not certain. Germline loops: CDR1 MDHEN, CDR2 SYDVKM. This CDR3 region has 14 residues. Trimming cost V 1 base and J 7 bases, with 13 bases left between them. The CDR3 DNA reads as TGTGCCAGCAGTTTATCTCGGGCTCAATGGACCCAGTACTTC. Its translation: CASSLSRAQWTQYF.

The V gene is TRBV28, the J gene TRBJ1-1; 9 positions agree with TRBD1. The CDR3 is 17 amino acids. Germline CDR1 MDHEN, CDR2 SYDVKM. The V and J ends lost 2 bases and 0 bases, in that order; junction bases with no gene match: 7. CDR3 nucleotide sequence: TGTGCCAGCAGTTTACGAAGGACAGGGGATATGAACACTGAAGCTTTCTTT. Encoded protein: CASSLRRTGDMNTEAFF.

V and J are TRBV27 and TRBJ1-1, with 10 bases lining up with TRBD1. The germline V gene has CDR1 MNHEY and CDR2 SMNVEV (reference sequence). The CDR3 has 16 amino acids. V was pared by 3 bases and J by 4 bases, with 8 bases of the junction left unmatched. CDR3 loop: CASSFLGRTGGTEAFF. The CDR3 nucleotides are TGTGCCAGCAGTTTTCTCGGACGGACAGGGGGCACTGAAGCTTTCTTT.

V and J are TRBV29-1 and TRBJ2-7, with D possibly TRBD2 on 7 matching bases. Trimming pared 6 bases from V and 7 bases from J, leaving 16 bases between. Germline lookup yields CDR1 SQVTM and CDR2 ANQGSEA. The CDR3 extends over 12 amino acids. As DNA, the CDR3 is TGCAGCGTCGACGGGGGGCTGGGGGAGCAGTACTTC. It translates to CSVDGGLGEQYF.

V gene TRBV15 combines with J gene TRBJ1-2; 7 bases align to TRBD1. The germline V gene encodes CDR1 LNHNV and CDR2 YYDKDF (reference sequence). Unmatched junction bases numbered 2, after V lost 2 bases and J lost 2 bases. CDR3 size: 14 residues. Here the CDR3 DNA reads TGTGCCACCAGCAGACCGACAGGGAACTATGGCTACACCTTC. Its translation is CATSRPTGNYGYTF. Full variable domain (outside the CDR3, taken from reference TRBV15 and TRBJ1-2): DAMVIQNPRYQVTQFGKPVTLSCSQTLNHNVMYWYQQKSSQAPKLLFHYYDKDFNNEADTPDNFQSRRPNTSFCFLDIRSPGLGDTAMYLCATSRPTGNYGYTFGSGTRLTVV.

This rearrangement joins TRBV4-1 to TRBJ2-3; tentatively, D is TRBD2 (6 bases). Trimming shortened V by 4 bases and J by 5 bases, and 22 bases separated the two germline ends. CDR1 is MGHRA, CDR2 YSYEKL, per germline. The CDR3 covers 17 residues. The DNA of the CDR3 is TGCGCCAGCAGCCTATCAAGGTCTCTAGGGAGGAGAGATACGCAGTATTTT. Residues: CASSLSRSLGRRDTQYF.

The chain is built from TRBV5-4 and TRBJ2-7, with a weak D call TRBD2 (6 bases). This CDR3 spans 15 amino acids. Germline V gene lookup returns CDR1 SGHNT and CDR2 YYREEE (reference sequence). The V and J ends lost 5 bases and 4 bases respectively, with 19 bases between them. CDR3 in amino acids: CASRPFGGRSYEQYF. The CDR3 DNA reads TGTGCCAGCAGGCCATTTGGAGGGAGGTCTTACGAGCAGTACTTC. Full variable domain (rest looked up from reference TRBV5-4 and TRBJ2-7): ETGVTQSPTHLIKTRGQQVTLRCSSQSGHNTVSWYQQALGQGPQFIFQYYREEENGRGNFPPRFSGLQFPNYSSELNVNALELDDSALYLCASRPFGGRSYEQYFGPGTRLTVT.

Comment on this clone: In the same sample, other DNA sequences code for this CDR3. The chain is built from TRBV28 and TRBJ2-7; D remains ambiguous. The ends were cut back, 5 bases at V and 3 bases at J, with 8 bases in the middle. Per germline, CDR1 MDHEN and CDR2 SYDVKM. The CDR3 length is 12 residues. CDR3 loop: CASSQVGYEQYF. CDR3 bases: TGTGCCAGCAGTCAGGTGGGCTACGAGCAGTACTTC.

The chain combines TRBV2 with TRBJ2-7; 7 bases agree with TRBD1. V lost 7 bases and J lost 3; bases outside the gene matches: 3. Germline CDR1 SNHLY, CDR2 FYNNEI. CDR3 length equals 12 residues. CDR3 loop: CASTGTDYEQYF. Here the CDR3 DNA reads TGTGCCAGCACCGGGACAGACTACGAGCAGTACTTC.

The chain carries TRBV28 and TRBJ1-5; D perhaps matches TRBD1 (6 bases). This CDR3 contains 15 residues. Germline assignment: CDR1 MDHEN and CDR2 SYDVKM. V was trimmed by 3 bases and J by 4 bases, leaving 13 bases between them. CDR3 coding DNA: TGTGCCAGCAGTTTGCGGCAGGGGCGGAATCAGCCCCAGCATTTT. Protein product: CASSLRQGRNQPQHF.

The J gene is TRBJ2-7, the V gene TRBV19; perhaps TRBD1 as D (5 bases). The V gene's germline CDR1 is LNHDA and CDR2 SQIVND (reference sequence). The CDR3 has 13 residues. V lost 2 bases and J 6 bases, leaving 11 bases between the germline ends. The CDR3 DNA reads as TGTGCCAGTAGTATACACAGGAAGGGCGAGCAGTACTTC. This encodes CASSIHRKGEQYF.

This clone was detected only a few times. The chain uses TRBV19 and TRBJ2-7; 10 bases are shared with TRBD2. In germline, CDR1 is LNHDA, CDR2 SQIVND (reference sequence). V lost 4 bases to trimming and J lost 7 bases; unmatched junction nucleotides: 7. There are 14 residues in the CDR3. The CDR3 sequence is CASSRASGSYEQYF. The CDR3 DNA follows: TGTGCCAGTAGTAGGGCTAGCGGGAGTTATGAGCAGTACTTC.

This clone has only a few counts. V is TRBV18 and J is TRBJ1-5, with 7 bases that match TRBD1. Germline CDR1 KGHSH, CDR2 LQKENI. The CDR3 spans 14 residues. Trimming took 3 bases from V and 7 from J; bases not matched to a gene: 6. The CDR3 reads CASSPTGNRQPQHF. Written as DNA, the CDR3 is TGTGCCAGCTCACCGACAGGGAATAGACAGCCCCAGCATTTT.